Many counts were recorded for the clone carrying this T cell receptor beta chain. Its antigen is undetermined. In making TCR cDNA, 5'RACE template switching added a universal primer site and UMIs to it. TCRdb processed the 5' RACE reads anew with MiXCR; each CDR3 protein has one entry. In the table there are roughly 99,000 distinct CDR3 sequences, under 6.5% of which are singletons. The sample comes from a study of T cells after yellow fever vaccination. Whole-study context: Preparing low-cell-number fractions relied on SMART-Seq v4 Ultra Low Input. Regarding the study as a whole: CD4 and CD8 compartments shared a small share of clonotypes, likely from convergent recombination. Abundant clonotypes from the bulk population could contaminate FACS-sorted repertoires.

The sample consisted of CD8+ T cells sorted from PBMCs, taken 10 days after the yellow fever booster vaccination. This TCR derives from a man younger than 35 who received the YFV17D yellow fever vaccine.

CDR3 region: CASSLRVVLGRGSYNEQFF. CDR3 bases: TGTGCCAGCAGCCTCAGGGTAGTATTGGGGCGCGGATCCTACAATGAGCAGTTCTTC. The chain links TRBV7-8 to TRBJ2-1, with a possible D match to TRBD1 (5 bases). The germline gives CDR1 SGHVS, CDR2 FQNEAQ. The CDR3 length is 19 residues. The V gene lost 5 bases and the J gene lost 1 base, with 24 bases spanning the gap.